Shown below are 22 T cell receptor beta chains from a single sample sequenced in a study of cytomegalovirus exposure and HLA in healthy donors. Repertoires were generated with immunoSEQ multiplex PCR, while TCRdb's copy carries only in-frame clones and drops some. Of about 160,000 clones listed, just under 90% are singletons. Input material: PBMCs. The receptors come from a woman between 18 and 29 years old in good health and CMV-seropositive.

The rearrangement uses TRBV29-1 and TRBJ2-1, with TRBD2 identical over 10 bases. With 6 bases clipped from V and 7 bases from J, the junction kept 6 bases outside the gene matches. The V gene's germline CDR1 is SQVTM and CDR2 ANQGSEA. The CDR3 spans 13 residues. The CDR3 reads CSVSGRGWNEQFF. CDR3 DNA: TGCAGCGTGAGCGGGAGGGGTTGGAATGAGCAGTTCTTC.

The chain links TRBV20-1 to TRBJ2-1; 7 bases align to TRBD2. Germline CDR1 and CDR2: DFQATT and SNEGSKA (reference sequence). The CDR3 covers 10 residues. V lost 6 bases, J lost 12 bases, and 5 bases stayed unmatched. The CDR3 nucleotides are TGCAGTGCCACGGGAGGCCGGCAGTTCTTC. This sequence encodes CSATGGRQFF.

This clone came up a few times. This chain joins TRBV5-4 and TRBJ2-7; 7 nucleotides agree with TRBD1. The CDR3 runs to 13 residues. Germline V gene lookup returns CDR1 SGHNT and CDR2 YYREEE (reference sequence). V lost 2 bases and J lost 2; bases outside the gene matches: 1. CDR3 sequence (DNA): TGTGCCAGCAGCTTTCAGGGGGCCTACGAGCAGTACTTC. This codes for CASSFQGAYEQYF.

This chain uses TRBV18 with TRBJ2-3; tentatively, D is TRBD1 (5 bases). V was shortened by 3 bases and J by 5 bases, with 15 bases between the two germline ends. Germline assignment: CDR1 KGHSH and CDR2 LQKENI. The CDR3 has 15 residues. The CDR3 sequence is CASSPRGPPGDTQYF. The CDR3 bases are TGTGCCAGCTCACCTAGGGGTCCTCCTGGAGATACGCAGTATTTT.

The chain combines TRBV21-1 with TRBJ2-7; the table's D gene call, TRBD1, was not cross checked with the DNA. TRBV21-1 is a pseudogene segment. The CDR3 extends over 15 amino acids. The CDR3 reads CASSKAGRGSYEQYF. The CDR3 nucleotides read TGTGCCAGCAGCAAAGCGGGCAGGGGCTCCTACGAGCAGTACTTC.

In its sample, this clone was seen a few times. This chain links TRBV9 with TRBJ2-7; 10 nucleotides line up with TRBD2. Trimming took 1 base from V and 2 from J; bases not matched to a gene: 3. CDR3 length: 15 amino acids. Germline assignment: CDR1 SGDLS and CDR2 YYNGEE. For the CDR3, the DNA is TGTGCCAGCAGCGTAACTAGCGGGATTACCTACGAGCAGTACTTC. This gives the protein CASSVTSGITYEQYF.

J is TRBJ2-7 and V is TRBV7-3, with 9 bases identical to TRBD1. V shed 4 bases, J shed 5 bases, and the junction held 12 bases outside the gene matches. The CDR3 loop spans 16 amino acids. CDR1 and CDR2 (germline): SGHTA, FQGTGA. The CDR3 spells CASSSGYGTGSHEQYF. The CDR3, as DNA: TGTGCCAGCAGCTCCGGATACGGGACAGGGTCCCACGAGCAGTACTTC.

This clone was counted a few times. V and J are TRBV30 and TRBJ2-2; D gene uncertain. This CDR3 spans 13 amino acids. Germline values: CDR1 GTSNPN, CDR2 SVGIG (reference sequence). The ends were cut back, 3 bases at V and 5 bases at J, with 10 bases in the middle. The CDR3 spells CAWSQWHTGELFF. The CDR3, as DNA: TGTGCCTGGAGCCAATGGCATACCGGGGAGCTGTTTTTT.

The chain employs TRBV6-5 and TRBJ1-2; the D is unclear. This CDR3 spans 16 amino acids. The V end lost 0 bases, the J end lost 4 bases, and 15 bases lay between the germline ends. Germline loops: CDR1 MNHEY, CDR2 SVGAGI. The CDR3 DNA is TGTGCCAGCAGTTACTCGGCAGCTTTAGCCCGCTATGGCTACACCTTC. It translates to CASSYSAALARYGYTF.

V gene TRBV4-1 combines with J gene TRBJ2-4; the match to TRBD1 covers 9 bases. Trimming removed 4 bases from V and 1 base from J; junction bases left unmatched: 5. The CDR3 loop spans 16 amino acids. Looked up from germline, CDR1 is MGHRA and CDR2 is YSYEKL. The DNA for the CDR3 is TGCGCCAGCAGCCCGGACAGGGGAAACGCCAAAAACATTCAGTACTTC. Encoded protein: CASSPDRGNAKNIQYF.

The V gene is TRBV29-1, the J gene TRBJ2-2; the D gene is possibly TRBD2 (5 bases). The germline CDR1 and CDR2 sequences are SQVTM and ANQGSEA. Trimming cost V 1 base and J 0 bases, with 12 bases left between them. The CDR3 has 16 residues. This CDR3 is CSVEGTPLSNTGELFF. As DNA, the CDR3 is TGCAGCGTTGAAGGGACTCCACTATCGAACACCGGGGAGCTGTTTTTT.

The V and J genes are TRBV5-6 and TRBJ1-1; the D gene is possibly TRBD1 (5 bases). The CDR3 extends over 13 amino acids. The germline V and J ends were trimmed by 3 bases and 5 bases, with 11 bases remaining between them. Germline V lookup: CDR1 SGHDT, CDR2 YYEEEE. The CDR3 sequence: CASSSQGMTEAFF. The CDR3, as DNA: TGTGCCAGCAGCTCGCAGGGTATGACTGAAGCTTTCTTT.

This clone showed up just once. This chain connects TRBV4-3 to TRBJ2-1, with a possible D match to TRBD1 (5 bases). CDR1 is LGHNA and CDR2 is YSLEER in the germline V gene. The CDR3 contains 15 residues. Trimming left V 0 bases short and J 9 bases short, with 15 bases between. CDR3 residues: CASSQDRVSGGEQFF. In nucleotides, the CDR3 is TGCGCCAGCAGCCAAGACAGGGTCTCTGGTGGTGAGCAGTTCTTC.

The rearrangement joins TRBV18 to TRBJ2-3; TRBD1 matches at 8 bases. The CDR3 length is 16 residues. CDR1 and CDR2 (germline): KGHSH, LQKENI. V gave up 1 base and J gave up 4 bases; unmatched junction bases: 7. The CDR3 reads CASSPLDRGGADTQYF. Written as DNA, the CDR3 is TGTGCCAGCTCACCACTCGACAGGGGAGGCGCAGATACGCAGTATTTT.

This clone was observed a few times. The chain recombines TRBV18 with TRBJ1-1, with D possibly matching TRBD1 (6 bases). V lost 5 bases and J lost 4, with 14 bases in between. The CDR3 contains 14 residues. Germline V CDR1 and CDR2: KGHSH, LQKENI. DNA of the CDR3: TGTGCCAGCTCAGCGACATCAGGGGTCACTGAAGCTTTCTTT. It translates to CASSATSGVTEAFF.

V usage is TRBV6-5 and J usage is TRBJ2-3; 11 nucleotides match TRBD1. CDR1 and CDR2 (germline): MNHEY, SVGAGI. The CDR3 totals 15 residues. With V trimmed by 6 bases and J by 7 bases, 9 bases remained unmatched. CDR3 residues: CASRGLGTGGYTQYF. In DNA form, the CDR3 reads TGTGCCAGCAGGGGACTTGGGACAGGGGGATATACGCAGTATTTT.

This clone was counted only a few times. The chain has TRBV28 and TRBJ2-5, with D possibly matching TRBD2 (5 bases). This CDR3 comprises 14 residues. V lost 6 bases and J 3 bases, leaving 14 bases between the germline ends. Germline V gives CDR1 MDHEN, CDR2 SYDVKM. The CDR3 sequence: CASRSSPGKETQYF. Written as DNA, the CDR3 is TGTGCCAGCAGGTCCTCTCCGGGGAAAGAGACCCAGTACTTC.

The V gene is TRBV5-4, the J gene TRBJ2-1; the D gene is possibly TRBD2 (6 bases). This CDR3 region has 15 residues. Germline V gene sequence: CDR1 SGHNT, CDR2 YYREEE (reference sequence). Trimming stripped 5 bases from V and 0 bases from J, with 12 bases between. In DNA, the CDR3 is TGTGCCAGCAGTGAGCACGGGAGCTCCTACAATGAGCAGTTCTTC. Protein: CASSEHGSSYNEQFF.

This chain links TRBV10-1 with TRBJ2-2; D possibly corresponds to TRBD1 (5 bases). Trimming took off 4 bases at V and 5 bases at J, with 11 bases between the two ends. CDR3 size: 14 residues. Germline CDR1 WNHNN, CDR2 SYGVQD (reference sequence). The CDR3 bases are TGCGCCAGCAGTGGTGCAGGGCATACCGGGGAGCTGTTTTTT. Amino acid sequence: CASSGAGHTGELFF.

This clone was seen a few times. The V and J genes are TRBV11-3 and TRBJ2-2; 9 nucleotides align to TRBD1. The germline gives CDR1 SGHNT, CDR2 YENEEA. CDR3 length: 16 amino acids. V lost 6 bases and J lost 3; bases outside the gene matches: 8. The CDR3 sequence is CASSRKGQGDTGELFF. CDR3 sequence (DNA): TGTGCCAGCAGTCGGAAGGGACAGGGCGACACCGGGGAGCTGTTTTTT. Full variable domain (outside the CDR3, taken from reference TRBV11-3 and TRBJ2-2): EAGVVQSPRYKIIEKKQPVAFWCNPISGHNTLYWYLQNLGQGPELLIRYENEEAVDDSQLPKDRFSAERLKGVDSTLKIQPAELGDSAVYLCASSRKGQGDTGELFFGEGSRLTVL.

This chain joins TRBV2 and TRBJ1-1; D might be TRBD1 (6 bases). The germline gives CDR1 SNHLY, CDR2 FYNNEI. CDR3 length: 13 amino acids. The V gene lost 5 bases and the J gene lost 8 bases, with 15 bases spanning the gap. DNA of the CDR3: TGTGCCAGCAGTTGGGGGCCTCCGTCCGAAGCTTTCTTT. Protein product: CASSWGPPSEAFF.

This clone was counted a few times. V and J are TRBV5-1 and TRBJ2-7, with 8 bases aligning to TRBD2. Trimming cost V 2 bases and J 0 bases; bases outside gene matches: 1. Germline CDR1 SGHRS, CDR2 YFSETQ. The CDR3 is 14 residues long. The CDR3 DNA reads as TGCGCCAGCAGCTTTACTAGCGGCTCCTACGAGCAGTACTTC. Translated: CASSFTSGSYEQYF.